This T cell receptor (beta chain) was recorded in a study of CD8+ T cells in alopecia areata. Across the study: Treated patients were given oral tofacitinib, which was dosed at 5 to 10 mg twice daily. The study, taken as a whole, reports: Shared TCR sequences were less clear between patients than in mice, possibly partly from HLA diversity.

Concerning this clone itself: Its antigen remains unidentified.

CDR1 and CDR2 from the germline V gene are PRHDT and FYEKMQ (reference sequence). This CDR3 contains 13 residues. The V end lost 5 bases, the J end lost 5 bases, and 13 bases lay between the germline ends. Treatment noted: oral pan-JAK inhibitor, 5-10 mg twice daily. Once RNA had been extracted, it was reverse transcribed into cDNA to act as the sequencing template. Produced via immunoSEQ multiplex PCR; TCRdb's table is partial and in-frame only. Found here are about 210,000 clones, approximately 72% of them singletons; the top ten hold roughly 1.2%. The chain combines TRBV13 with TRBJ2-7; D may be TRBD2 (6 bases). The specimen comprised CD4+ T cells sorted from blood, sampled around week 46, from a patient treated with tofacitinib. The clonotype comes from a human donor with alopecia areata. This CDR3 is CASSPPGGDEQYF. CDR3 bases: TGTGCCAGCAGCCCCCCTGGAGGGGACGAGCAGTACTTC.